This TCR beta chain came from a study of blood T cell repertoires in COVID-19. Study-level information: Researchers got acute and convalescent COVID-19 samples from the United States, Italy and Spain. In each case, the material was cDNA or gDNA derived from T cells, B-cell-depleted T cells, or PBMCs.

Original methodology: Researchers report that nucleated cell counts were estimated from reference gene primer amplification. Some clones are missing from TCRdb's copy, which holds only in-frame ones; the method was immunoSEQ multiplex PCR. The DNA gave D and trimming, while V, J and clone size come from that table. The table shows 150,000 to 200,000 clones, with about 89% occurring only once. This CDR3 has 15 amino acids. Germline CDR1 is MNHEY and CDR2 is SMNVEV (reference sequence). The J segment lost 0 bases and the V segment lost 6 bases, leaving 5 bases of the junction unmatched. J is TRBJ1-5 and V is TRBV27; TRBD1 aligns across 7 bases. Material for sequencing was peripheral blood. The clonotype originates from a man aged 55 to 70 with acute or convalescent COVID-19. CDR3 sequence reads: CASSVTGYSNQPQHF. CDR3 coding DNA: TGTGCCAGCAGCGTGACAGGGTATAGCAATCAGCCCCAGCATTTT.